These 2 T cell receptor beta chains share one sample of origin, sequenced in a study of blood T cell repertoires in COVID-19. Generated by immunoSEQ multiplex PCR, the TCRdb table keeps only in-frame clones and is missing some. The table lists about 410,000 clones, over 85% of them singletons. Sequencing was done on a sample of PBMCs or T cells enriched from blood (not recorded which). The receptors come from a young woman who had recovered from COVID-19.

The V and J genes are TRBV29-1 and TRBJ2-7; D perhaps matches TRBD2 (7 bases). The CDR3 runs 17 residues. From germline, CDR1 is SQVTM and CDR2 ANQGSEA. Deletions cut 4 bases from V and 2 bases from J, with 24 bases between. The CDR3 loop is CSVGIRRGGLIAYEQYF. The DNA for the CDR3 is TGCAGCGTTGGGATAAGAAGGGGGGGTCTCATTGCCTACGAGCAGTACTTC.

This chain connects TRBV2 to TRBJ1-1; 9 bases fit TRBD1. Trimming took 6 bases from V and 4 from J; bases not matched to a gene: 6. From germline, CDR1 is SNHLY and CDR2 FYNNEI. CDR3 length: 14 amino acids. The CDR3 region has the DNA TGTGCCAGCAGAAGGGGACAGGGAGGCACTGAAGCTTTCTTT. It specifies CASRRGQGGTEAFF. The variable domain in full, completed from reference TRBV2 and TRBJ1-1, reads EPEVTQTPSHQVTQMGQEVILRCVPISNHLYFYWYRQILGQKVEFLVSFYNNEISEKSEIFDDQFSVERPDGSNFTLKIRSTKLEDSAMYFCASRRGQGGTEAFFGQGTRLTVV.